Given below is one TCR beta chain in context. The data belong to a study of blood T cell repertoires in COVID-19. The CDR3 consists of 14 residues. Germline assignment: CDR1 SEHNR and CDR2 FQNEAQ (reference sequence). The ends were cut back, 3 bases at V and 6 bases at J, with 14 bases in the middle. This table comes from immunoSEQ multiplex PCR, and its TCRdb copy is limited to in-frame clones, with some not included. The table has roughly 100,000 clones, less than 80% seen once. The chain carries TRBV7-9 and TRBJ1-2; a weak D match, TRBD1 (6 bases). Specimen: peripheral blood. The receptor's source is an older man with COVID-19, enrolled during active disease. DNA of the CDR3: TGTGCCAGCAGCTTGGAGAGGGGGAGTGATGGCTACACCTTC. Translating gives CASSLERGSDGYTF.